These 5 T cell receptor beta chains were sequenced from one sample in a study of CD8 T cells in Susac syndrome. The RNA input was roughly 0.45 to 1 ug, and it was reverse transcribed with random hexamers. TCRdb itself ran the immunoSEQ multiplex PCR reads through MiXCR, one entry per CDR3 protein. The table records about 240,000 distinct CDR3 sequences, 90% to 97% of them present only once. The sample consisted of CD4+ T cells from PBMCs. The receptors originated from a human donor with Susac syndrome.

The J gene is TRBJ2-3, the V gene TRBV30; D unresolved. The CDR3 totals 13 residues. The V end lost 4 bases, the J end lost 7 bases, and 15 bases lay between the germline ends. Germline assignment: CDR1 GTSNPN and CDR2 SVGIG (reference sequence). The CDR3 nucleotides read TGTGCCTGGACCCCCCCTACCACTTATACGCAGTATTTT. Protein: CAWTPPTTYTQYF.

This clonotype was observed once. CDR3 nucleotides: TGCGCCAGCAGACGACTAGCGGGAGATTCCTACGAGCAGTACTTC. Translated, it gives CASRRLAGDSYEQYF. The gene calls are TRBV4-1 and TRBJ2-7; TRBD2 matches 12 bases. Germline values: CDR1 MGHRA, CDR2 YSYEKL. The J segment lost 1 base and the V segment lost 6 bases, leaving 4 bases of the junction unmatched. This CDR3 has 15 amino acids.

The table lists this clonotype with a count of one. V is TRBV23-1 and J is TRBJ2-4; TRBD1 aligns across 11 bases. TRBV23-1 is marked as an open reading frame, function uncertain. Germline trimming cut 7 bases from V and 2 bases from J; bases unmatched to any gene: 4. This CDR3 contains 15 residues. CDR3 in amino acids: CASIGQGASKNIQYF. The CDR3 nucleotides read TGCGCCAGCATAGGACAGGGGGCATCCAAAAACATTCAGTACTTC.

The chain couples TRBV6-1 to TRBJ1-1; D is unresolved. V was cut by 6 bases and J by 8 bases, with 13 bases left in between. The germline gives CDR1 MNHNS, CDR2 SASEGT. The CDR3 is 12 residues long. CDR3 loop: CASRRLKMEAFF. The CDR3 DNA reads TGTGCCAGCAGGAGACTGAAGATGGAAGCTTTCTTT.

The chain carries TRBV29-1 and TRBJ2-5; D perhaps matches TRBD2 (5 bases). The V end was cut by 4 bases, the J end by 5 bases, with 23 bases between. CDR1 and CDR2 from the germline V gene are SQVTM and ANQGSEA. The CDR3 totals 16 residues. This CDR3 is CSVARSANVPGETQYF. Written as DNA, the CDR3 is TGCAGCGTTGCCCGTAGCGCCAACGTTCCCGGGGAGACCCAGTACTTC.